Shown below are 10 T cell receptor beta chains from a single sample sequenced in a study of CD8 T cells in Susac syndrome. Roughly 0.5 to 1 ug RNA was reverse transcribed with random hexamers. TCRdb independently ran MiXCR on the immunoSEQ multiplex PCR reads; one entry per CDR3 protein. The table lists about 120,000 distinct CDR3 sequences, around 92% of them singletons. The sequenced sample consisted of CD4+ T cells from PBMCs. These TCRs come from a human donor with multiple sclerosis.

This chain connects TRBV6-2 or TRBV6-3 to TRBJ2-7, with a weak D call TRBD1 (6 bases). This CDR3 region has 14 residues. Per the germline V gene, CDR1 is MNHEY and CDR2 is SVGEGT. V shed 4 bases and J shed 5 bases, with 15 bases lying between them. CDR3 DNA sequence: TGTGCCAGCAGTTCCCGGACAGCCATCGACGAGCAGTACTTC. It encodes CASSSRTAIDEQYF.

The chain recombines TRBV5-4 with TRBJ2-5, with 9 bases matching TRBD1. Per germline, CDR1 SGHNT and CDR2 YYREEE (reference sequence). The CDR3 length is 17 residues. V shed 2 bases and J 10 bases; nucleotides not matched to a gene: 18. CDR3 region: CASSFTGGQGVRRDQYF. CDR3 nucleotides: TGTGCCAGCAGCTTCACGGGGGGACAGGGCGTAAGGAGGGACCAGTACTTC.

This clonotype was detected only once. The genes are TRBV11-2 and TRBJ1-2, with TRBD1 identical over 8 bases. This CDR3 has 15 amino acids. The J segment lost 8 bases and the V segment lost 1 base, leaving 9 bases of the junction unmatched. The germline V gene encodes CDR1 SGHAT and CDR2 FQNNGV. The CDR3 DNA is TGTGCCAGCAGCTTAGTCGTACGGGACAGGCAAGGCTACACCTTC. Translation gives CASSLVVRDRQGYTF.

The J gene is TRBJ2-3, the V gene TRBV5-1; 7 bases map to TRBD1. Trimming cost V 4 bases and J 3 bases; bases outside gene matches: 11. The CDR3 covers 16 residues. Germline V gene data show CDR1 as SGHRS and CDR2 as YFSETQ. The CDR3 spells CASSLARQGNTDTQYF. DNA of the CDR3: TGCGCCAGCAGCCTCGCGAGACAGGGCAATACAGATACGCAGTATTTT.

This chain links TRBV3-1 with TRBJ1-2; D not resolved. The length of the CDR3 is 15 residues. Germline V gene lookup returns CDR1 LGHDT and CDR2 YNNKEL (reference sequence). V gave up 1 base and J gave up 8 bases, with 17 bases separating them. DNA of the CDR3: TGTGCCAGCAGCCAAGGGGTTGGAGTTCCCGTAGGCTACACCTTC. This encodes CASSQGVGVPVGYTF.

The J gene is TRBJ1-4, the V gene TRBV4-3, with TRBD1 as a possible D gene (6 bases). The CDR3 has 15 residues. The germline gives CDR1 LGHNA, CDR2 YSLEER. Between the trimmed V and J ends, which lost 4 bases and 0 bases, there was a span of 9 bases. Here the CDR3 DNA reads TGCGCCAGCAGCCCTCGGACAGCAACTAATGAAAAACTGTTTTTT. This encodes CASSPRTATNEKLFF.

This chain joins TRBV19 and TRBJ1-6; the match to TRBD1 covers 7 bases. Trimming removed 7 bases from V and 9 bases from J; junction bases left unmatched: 12. The CDR3 loop spans 15 amino acids. Looked up from germline, CDR1 is LNHDA and CDR2 is SQIVND (reference sequence). Here the CDR3 reads CASNLGGRTGSPLHF. The CDR3 DNA reads as TGTGCCAGTAACCTGGGAGGACGGACAGGTTCACCCCTCCACTTT. Looking up the rest from reference TRBV19 and TRBJ1-6 gives the full variable domain: DGGITQSPKYLFRKEGQNVTLSCEQNLNHDAMYWYRQDPGQGLRLIYYSQIVNDFQKGDIAEGYSVSREKKESFPLTVTSAQKNPTAFYLCASNLGGRTGSPLHFGNGTRLTVT.

The chain recombines TRBV6-1 with TRBJ2-7; D may correspond to TRBD1 or TRBD2 (5 bases each). CDR1 is MNHNS and CDR2 is SASEGT in the germline V gene. The CDR3 extends over 16 amino acids. The V and J ends lost 1 base and 2 bases respectively, with 15 bases between them. CDR3 bases: TGTGCCAGCAGTGAAGGATCCCCCAGGGACCCCTACGAGCAGTACTTC. It specifies CASSEGSPRDPYEQYF.

A single count supports this clonotype. This chain connects TRBV4-2 to TRBJ2-3; TRBD1 aligns across 10 bases. With 1 base clipped from V and 3 bases from J, the junction kept 4 bases outside the gene matches. The CDR3 covers 16 residues. Germline values: CDR1 LGHNA, CDR2 YNFKEQ. The CDR3 DNA sequence: TGTGCCAGCAGCCAAGGGACAGGGGGGCGGACAGATACGCAGTATTTT. This gives the protein CASSQGTGGRTDTQYF.

V usage is TRBV20-1 and J usage is TRBJ1-2; 7 nucleotides match TRBD1. The CDR3 runs 12 residues. Germline-derived CDR1 and CDR2 are DFQATT and SNEGSKA (reference sequence). This chain's CDR3 is CTGGGGSDGYTF. CDR3 bases: TGCACCGGGGGAGGGGGCTCGGATGGCTACACCTTC.